The 10 T cell receptor beta chains listed next were all sequenced from one sample in a study of blood T cell repertoires in COVID-19. TCRdb's copy holds only in-frame clones and misses some; the assay was immunoSEQ multiplex PCR. The repertoire consists of some 140,000 clones, with about 86% occurring once and the leading ten covering 2.4%. Sequencing was performed on PBMCs or T cells enriched from blood (not recorded which). The receptor set was obtained from a man aged 40-49 years with acute COVID-19.

This chain joins TRBV6-5 and TRBJ1-2, with 9 positions matching TRBD1. The CDR3 spans 12 residues. The germline V gene encodes CDR1 MNHEY and CDR2 SVGAGI. V lost 8 bases to trimming and J lost 8 bases; unmatched junction nucleotides: 6. The CDR3 DNA is TGTGCCAGCGGACAGGGGATGAGGGGCTACACCTTC. Translated, it gives CASGQGMRGYTF.

The V gene is TRBV7-9, the J gene TRBJ2-5, with D perhaps matching TRBD2 (6 bases). Looked up from germline, CDR1 is SEHNR and CDR2 is FQNEAQ (reference sequence). V gave up 3 bases and J gave up 1 base, with 9 bases separating them. CDR3 length: 14 residues. The CDR3 spells CASSLISGQETQYF. The CDR3 bases are TGTGCCAGCAGCTTGATTAGCGGCCAAGAGACCCAGTACTTC. Looking up the rest from reference TRBV7-9 and TRBJ2-5 gives the full variable domain: DTGVSQNPRHKITKRGQNVTFRCDPISEHNRLYWYRQTLGQGPEFLTYFQNEAQLEKSRLLSDRFSAERPKGSFSTLEIQRTEQGDSAMYLCASSLISGQETQYFGPGTRLLVL.

The V gene is TRBV24-1, the J gene TRBJ2-2, with 10 positions matching TRBD2. Germline V lookup: CDR1 KGHDR, CDR2 SFDVKD. Trimming removed 8 bases from V and 2 bases from J; junction bases left unmatched: 7. The length of the CDR3 is 16 residues. CDR3 sequence: CATKTLAGTNTGELFF. CDR3 coding DNA: TGTGCCACCAAGACACTAGCGGGAACCAACACCGGGGAGCTGTTTTTT.

This clone was counted between two and nine times. The CDR3 reads CASSLAGQGASEQYF. The CDR3 bases are TGCGCCAGCAGCTTGGCCGGACAGGGGGCTAGCGAGCAGTACTTC. This chain links TRBV5-1 with TRBJ2-7; 11 positions match TRBD1. The CDR3 runs to 15 residues. V lost 0 bases, J lost 6 bases, and 5 bases stayed unmatched. Germline CDR1 reads SGHRS; CDR2 reads YFSETQ.

This clone was picked up a small number of times. V and J are TRBV29-1 and TRBJ1-3; no firm D call. The CDR3 sequence is 12 residues long. Germline values: CDR1 SQVTM, CDR2 ANQGSEA. The V end lost 3 bases, the J end lost 2 bases, and 5 bases lay between the germline ends. CDR3 sequence (DNA): TGCAGCGTTGATACTGCTGGAAACACCATATATTTT. Translated: CSVDTAGNTIYF.

The chain is built from TRBV7-8 and TRBJ2-1; 14 bases map to TRBD2. This CDR3 region has 18 residues. Germline lookup yields CDR1 SGHVS and CDR2 FQNEAQ. J was trimmed by 0 bases and V by 2 bases; bases with no gene match: 3. In DNA form, the CDR3 reads TGTGCCAGCAGCTTAAGGACTAGCGGGGGGAGCTCCTACAATGAGCAGTTCTTC. This sequence encodes CASSLRTSGGSSYNEQFF.

V gene TRBV7-9 combines with J gene TRBJ1-2; 8 positions match TRBD1. The CDR3 is made up of 12 amino acids. From germline, CDR1 is SEHNR and CDR2 FQNEAQ (reference sequence). Losses at the gene ends were 4 bases for V and 7 bases for J; bases not matched to a gene: 2. CDR3 nucleotides: TGTGCCAGCAGCTCAGGGGGCCGTGGCTACACCTTC. Residues: CASSSGGRGYTF.

This sequence joins TRBV28 and TRBJ1-5; no reliable D call. Germline CDR1 reads MDHEN; CDR2 reads SYDVKM. The V end was cut by 3 bases, the J end by 5 bases, with 11 bases between. The CDR3 has 14 residues. The CDR3 coding sequence is TGTGCCAGCAGTTTGAGGGTGGTTGATCAGCCCCAGCATTTT. Protein sequence: CASSLRVVDQPQHF.

Only one count was recorded for this clone. The rearrangement links TRBV30 to TRBJ1-2; tentatively, D is TRBD1 (5 bases). Germline-derived CDR1 and CDR2 are GTSNPN and SVGIG (reference sequence). Trimming shortened V by 4 bases and J by 2 bases, and 14 bases separated the two germline ends. The length of the CDR3 is 14 residues. The CDR3 coding sequence is TGTGCCTGGACCCTCGGGGGACCCAACTATGGCTACACCTTC. Translating gives CAWTLGGPNYGYTF.

The chain links TRBV3-1 (or the pseudogene TRBV3-2) to TRBJ2-4; 8 bases match TRBD1. The J segment lost 7 bases and the V segment lost 1 base, leaving 3 bases of the junction unmatched. CDR1 is LGHDT, CDR2 YNNKEL, per germline (reference sequence). The CDR3 totals 14 residues. The CDR3 coding sequence is TGTGCCAGCAGCCAAGGAGACAGGGGCAACATTCAGTACTTC. Protein product: CASSQGDRGNIQYF.